The 23 T cell receptor beta chains listed next were all sequenced from one sample in a study of blood T cell repertoires in COVID-19. Clones were read by immunoSEQ multiplex PCR, and TCRdb kept only the in-frame ones, dropping some. Of tens of thousands of clones in the sample, over 70% were seen once. Sample: peripheral blood. All receptors come from a man aged 45 to 65 with active COVID-19.

This chain joins TRBV2 and TRBJ2-3; TRBD1 is a possible D gene (5 bases). Trimming shortened V by 6 bases and J by 6 bases, and 16 bases separated the two germline ends. CDR3 length equals 14 residues. Germline V gene data show CDR1 as SNHLY and CDR2 as FYNNEI. This CDR3 is CASRTDHGWDTQYF. CDR3 nucleotides: TGTGCCAGCAGGACAGACCATGGATGGGATACGCAGTATTTT.

The genes are TRBV7-8 and TRBJ1-2; D might be TRBD1 (6 bases). V lost 5 bases to trimming and J lost 13 bases, with 14 bases between them. Looked up from germline, CDR1 is SGHVS and CDR2 is FQNEAQ. The CDR3 is 11 residues long. The CDR3 region has the DNA TGTGCCAGCAGCGCCTACAGGGATCCCACCTTC. Protein sequence: CASSAYRDPTF. Using reference TRBV7-8 and TRBJ1-2 for the parts outside the CDR3, the full variable domain is GAGVSQSPRYKVAKRGQDVALRCDPISGHVSLFWYQQALGQGPEFLTYFQNEAQLDKSGLPSDRFFAERPEGSVSTLKIQRTQQEDSAVYLCASSAYRDPTFGSGTRLTVV.

V and J are TRBV27 and TRBJ1-5; no definite D call. Germline V CDR1 and CDR2: MNHEY, SMNVEV (reference sequence). Trimming cost V 5 bases and J 0 bases, with 8 bases left between them. The length of the CDR3 is 14 residues. Here the CDR3 DNA reads TGTGCCAGCAGTACGACACATAGCAATCAGCCCCAGCATTTT. Translation gives CASSTTHSNQPQHF.

V usage is TRBV28 and J usage is TRBJ2-7, with 11 bases matching TRBD1. Germline V gene lookup returns CDR1 MDHEN and CDR2 SYDVKM. With 3 bases clipped from V and 0 bases from J, the junction kept 1 base outside the gene matches. This CDR3 is 15 amino acids long. The CDR3 bases are TGTGCCAGCAGTTTGGGGACAGGGGGCTCCTACGAGCAGTACTTC. It translates to CASSLGTGGSYEQYF.

The chain is built from TRBV14 and TRBJ2-2; 8 bases line up with TRBD1. The CDR3 sequence is 14 residues long. The V gene's germline CDR1 is SGHDN and CDR2 FVKESK. V lost 7 bases, J lost 6 bases, and 7 bases stayed unmatched. CDR3 DNA sequence: TGTGCCAGCACCCGGGACAGGACCCCCGGGGAGCTGTTTTTT. Translated, it gives CASTRDRTPGELFF.

The chain uses TRBV28 and TRBJ2-3, with TRBD1 identical over 7 bases. The CDR3 consists of 13 residues. The ends lost 5 bases at V and 4 bases at J; junction bases unmatched: 3. CDR1 is MDHEN, CDR2 SYDVKM, per germline. CDR3 in DNA: TGTGCCAGCAGTCAAACAGGGGCAGATACGCAGTATTTT. Protein product: CASSQTGADTQYF.

This chain joins TRBV3-1 (or the pseudogene TRBV3-2) and TRBJ1-2, with a tentative D call TRBD1 (5 bases). In germline, CDR1 is LGHDT, CDR2 YNNKEL (reference sequence). Trimming left V 0 bases short and J 7 bases short, with 12 bases between. This CDR3 has 14 residues. The CDR3 DNA follows: TGTGCCAGCAGCCAAGATGGAACAGGTGGTGGCTACACCTTC. This codes for CASSQDGTGGGYTF.

The V call is TRBV13, the J call TRBJ2-3, with 14 bases identical to TRBD2. Germline CDR1 and CDR2: PRHDT and FYEKMQ (reference sequence). The CDR3 has 16 residues. J gave up 5 bases and V 5 bases, and 6 bases lay outside the gene matches. The CDR3 region is CASSPRLAGGQDTQYF. The CDR3 coding sequence is TGTGCCAGCAGCCCGCGACTAGCGGGGGGGCAAGATACGCAGTATTTT. Full variable domain (rest looked up from reference TRBV13 and TRBJ2-3): AAGVIQSPRHLIKEKRETATLKCYPIPRHDTVYWYQQGPGQDPQFLISFYEKMQSDKGSIPDRFSAQQFSDYHSELNMSSLELGDSALYFCASSPRLAGGQDTQYFGPGTRLTVL.

The chain carries TRBV24-1 and TRBJ2-3; TRBD2 agrees at 9 bases. This CDR3 region has 17 residues. J lost 0 bases, V lost 4 bases, and 7 bases had no gene match. Germline values: CDR1 KGHDR, CDR2 SFDVKD. CDR3 DNA sequence: TGTGCCACCAGTGAAACGACTAGCGGAATTAGCACAGATACGCAGTATTTT. It specifies CATSETTSGISTDTQYF.

The rearrangement joins TRBV7-3 to TRBJ2-7; 8 bases map to TRBD2. The CDR3 sequence is 16 residues long. V lost 5 bases and J lost 3; bases outside the gene matches: 12. The V gene's germline CDR1 is SGHTA and CDR2 FQGTGA. This CDR3 reads CASSPTGGAKGYEQYF. The DNA for the CDR3 is TGTGCCAGCAGCCCAACGGGAGGGGCAAAGGGCTACGAGCAGTACTTC.

The genes are TRBV4-2 and TRBJ1-2; 7 nucleotides match TRBD1. The CDR3 loop spans 15 amino acids. Germline assignment: CDR1 LGHNA and CDR2 YNFKEQ. Trimming removed 3 bases from V and 2 bases from J; junction bases left unmatched: 6. This CDR3 reads CASSQQGGMNYGYTF. CDR3 sequence (DNA): TGTGCCAGCAGCCAGCAGGGGGGAATGAACTATGGCTACACCTTC.

The chain combines TRBV30 with TRBJ1-1; TRBD1 matches at 7 bases. CDR3 length: 14 residues. Germline loops: CDR1 GTSNPN, CDR2 SVGIG (reference sequence). The J segment lost 5 bases and the V segment lost 5 bases, leaving 11 bases of the junction unmatched. The CDR3 is CAWAHLQGKTEAFF. CDR3 DNA sequence: TGTGCCTGGGCCCACCTACAGGGGAAAACTGAAGCTTTCTTT.

The table lists this clone with a few counts. V usage is TRBV7-8 and J usage is TRBJ2-7; no firm D call. The ends were cut back, 7 bases at V and 2 bases at J, with 12 bases in the middle. Germline lookup yields CDR1 SGHVS and CDR2 FQNEAQ. The CDR3 contains 13 residues. The DNA for the CDR3 is TGTGCCAGCACAGGCCGCTTAACCTACGAGCAGTACTTC. Translating gives CASTGRLTYEQYF.

The gene calls are TRBV6-5 and TRBJ1-2, with 11 bases aligning to TRBD1. Per germline, CDR1 MNHEY and CDR2 SVGAGI. The CDR3 loop spans 15 amino acids. The J segment lost 4 bases and the V segment lost 6 bases, leaving 7 bases of the junction unmatched. CDR3 DNA: TGTGCCAGCAGGATAGGGACAGGGGGTTCCTATGGCTACACCTTC. Its translation: CASRIGTGGSYGYTF.

In this sample, this clone turned up a few times. The chain links TRBV4-2 to TRBJ1-3, with no clear D. V lost 0 bases and J lost 2, with 14 bases in between. Germline values: CDR1 LGHNA, CDR2 YNFKEQ. This CDR3 has 17 amino acids. CDR3 residues: CASSQEGRQSPGNTIYF. The CDR3 coding sequence is TGTGCCAGCAGCCAAGAGGGGAGGCAGTCACCTGGAAACACCATATATTTT.

The V and J genes are TRBV9 and TRBJ2-1; TRBD1 is a possible D gene (6 bases). The V gene's germline CDR1 is SGDLS and CDR2 YYNGEE. The CDR3 loop spans 14 amino acids. Trimming took 4 bases from V and 9 from J, leaving 17 bases between them. CDR3 amino acids: CASSYGQQKGEQFF. CDR3 nucleotides: TGTGCCAGCAGCTATGGACAGCAAAAGGGTGAGCAGTTCTTC.

The chain links TRBV19 to TRBJ2-3; TRBD1 might be the D (5 bases). The V gene's germline CDR1 is LNHDA and CDR2 SQIVND (reference sequence). The CDR3 runs 13 residues. Trimming stripped 5 bases from V and 10 bases from J, with 16 bases between. The CDR3: CASSPLLRGAQYF. The CDR3 DNA follows: TGTGCCAGTAGTCCCCTTCTAAGGGGCGCGCAGTATTTT.

This clone was recorded once. This sequence joins TRBV11-2 and TRBJ2-2; maybe TRBD1 (6 bases). The germline V gene has CDR1 SGHAT and CDR2 FQNNGV. This CDR3 is 15 amino acids long. The V end was cut by 6 bases, the J end by 5 bases, with 16 bases between. CDR3 residues: CASRLWTEITGELFF. In nucleotides, the CDR3 is TGTGCCAGCAGACTATGGACAGAGATAACCGGGGAGCTGTTTTTT.

The chain has TRBV18 and TRBJ1-2, with D maybe TRBD1 (5 bases). The CDR3 spans 13 residues. With 3 bases removed from V and 13 bases from J, the gap between germline ends came to 18 bases. Germline CDR1 and CDR2: KGHSH and LQKENI. CDR3 sequence (DNA): TGTGCCAGCTCACCGACGGGGGGGTCGGAAGCCACCTTC. This sequence encodes CASSPTGGSEATF. The full variable domain, its missing parts supplied by reference TRBV18 and TRBJ1-2, is NAGVMQNPRHLVRRRGQEARLRCSPMKGHSHVYWYRQLPEEGLKFMVYLQKENIIDESGMPKERFSAEFPKEGPSILRIQQVVRGDSAAYFCASSPTGGSEATFGSGTRLTVV.

V is TRBV29-1 and J is TRBJ1-1, with a possible D match to TRBD1 (5 bases). The V gene's germline CDR1 is SQVTM and CDR2 ANQGSEA. V was clipped by 7 bases and J by 3 bases, with 12 bases between them. The CDR3 sequence is 12 residues long. The CDR3 protein is CSASRGDTEAFF. The DNA for the CDR3 is TGCAGCGCCTCCCGGGGGGACACTGAAGCTTTCTTT.

The V and J genes are TRBV27 and TRBJ2-5; tentatively, D is TRBD1 (5 bases). V was cut by 6 bases and J by 4 bases, with 15 bases left in between. This CDR3 spans 14 amino acids. Germline V gives CDR1 MNHEY, CDR2 SMNVEV (reference sequence). The CDR3 bases are TGTGCCAGCAGCTCCAGGGAAGCGCGAGAGACCCAGTACTTC. Residues: CASSSREARETQYF.

The J gene is TRBJ2-1, the V gene TRBV4-1, with 9 bases identical to TRBD1. The CDR3 has 17 residues. V was clipped by 0 bases and J by 2 bases; unmatched bases: 5. Germline-derived CDR1 and CDR2 are MGHRA and YSYEKL. This CDR3 reads CASSQDRGQGAYNEQFF. The CDR3 DNA follows: TGCGCCAGCAGCCAAGATCGGGGACAGGGCGCCTACAATGAGCAGTTCTTC.

The chain has TRBV6-2 or TRBV6-3 and TRBJ2-2, with D perhaps TRBD1 (5 bases). Trimming took 2 bases from V and 6 from J, leaving 10 bases between them. CDR1 and CDR2 (germline): MNHEY, SVGEGT. This CDR3 spans 14 amino acids. The CDR3 here is CASSYPRVAGELFF. In DNA, the CDR3 is TGTGCCAGCAGTTACCCCAGGGTGGCCGGGGAGCTGTTTTTT.